This T cell receptor beta chain emerged from a study of blood T cells in healthy people across ages. This clonotype was seen many times. The authors ran a second PCR of about 6 to 11 cycles using a sample-barcoded 5' primer and a J-beta primer mix. TCRdb reprocessed the 5' RACE reads via MiXCR and lists one record per CDR3 protein. The repertoire has about 930,000 distinct CDR3 sequences, under 35% of them found once; the top ten carry 10% to 13%. Trimming cost V 1 base and J 5 bases, with 20 bases left between them. The germline gives CDR1 LGHNA, CDR2 YSLEER. This CDR3 region has 17 residues. These data are also associated with another study on T cells of mothers and their children. This second report adds: The study obtained over 9 million TCR beta CDR3 reads per mother and 3 million to 3.5 million per child. The search for persistent microchimeric T cell clones detected none.

The sequence was collected from a middle-aged woman in good health. The sequenced sample was blood. V usage is TRBV4-3 and J usage is TRBJ1-2, with TRBD1 as a possible D gene (5 bases). This chain's CDR3 is CASSQGGPDRPVYGYTF. As DNA, the CDR3 is TGCGCCAGCAGCCAAGGCGGCCCTGACAGACCCGTTTATGGCTACACCTTC.